Each of the 21 T cell receptor beta chains below was sequenced from the same sample in a study of radiotherapy plus CTLA-4 blockade in lung cancer. Profiled with immunoSEQ multiplex PCR; TCRdb holds only in-frame clones, not every one. The sample includes tens of thousands of clones, roughly 85% of them seen just once. The sample here was peripheral blood, taken from a patient treated with radiotherapy plus ipilimumab. All receptors come from a human donor with non-small cell lung cancer whose response to radiotherapy plus ipilimumab could not be evaluated.

This rearrangement joins TRBV5-6 to TRBJ1-2, with TRBD1 as a possible D gene (5 bases). Germline-derived CDR1 and CDR2 are SGHDT and YYEEEE. The V end lost 1 base, the J end lost 4 bases, and 14 bases lay between the germline ends. There are 15 residues in the CDR3. CDR3 bases: TGTGCCAGCAGCTTGCCGGGGGGAAGGGGCTATGGCTACACCTTC. The encoded protein is CASSLPGGRGYGYTF.

The gene calls are TRBV28 and TRBJ1-3; 8 bases match TRBD1. V shed 3 bases and J 3 bases; nucleotides not matched to a gene: 4. The CDR3 is 15 amino acids. Per the germline V gene, CDR1 is MDHEN and CDR2 is SYDVKM. As DNA, the CDR3 is TGTGCCAGCAGTTTTTCGGACAGGGTTGGAAACACCATATATTTT. Encoded protein: CASSFSDRVGNTIYF.

The gene calls are TRBV7-8 and TRBJ1-5; 10 bases fit TRBD1. Germline-derived CDR1 and CDR2 are SGHVS and FQNEAQ. The CDR3 length is 17 residues. V lost 6 bases to trimming and J lost 0 bases; unmatched junction nucleotides: 8. As DNA, the CDR3 is TGTGCCAGCAGACCAGACAGGGGGCCAATTAGCAATCAGCCCCAGCATTTT. Encoded protein: CASRPDRGPISNQPQHF.

The V and J genes are TRBV7-9 and TRBJ1-4; D is unclear. The CDR3 runs to 15 residues. V was clipped by 1 base and J by 0 bases, with 6 bases between them. In germline, CDR1 is SEHNR, CDR2 FQNEAQ (reference sequence). The DNA of the CDR3 is TGTGCCAGCAGCTTAGGTCCAGCAACTAATGAAAAACTGTTTTTT. Residues: CASSLGPATNEKLFF.

V and J are TRBV6-1 and TRBJ2-7; TRBD2 is a possible D gene (5 bases). Trimming stripped 10 bases from V and 7 bases from J, with 20 bases between. Germline V gene data show CDR1 as MNHNS and CDR2 as SASEGT. This CDR3 has 13 amino acids. CDR3 amino acids: CANGEPRREEQYF. The CDR3 region has the DNA TGTGCCAACGGGGAGCCTAGAAGGGAGGAGCAGTACTTC.

J is TRBJ2-3 and V is TRBV6-1; D gene unclear. This CDR3 has 13 amino acids. Trimming pared 3 bases from V and 2 bases from J, leaving 6 bases between. Germline lookup yields CDR1 MNHNS and CDR2 SASEGT. The CDR3 coding sequence is TGTGCCAGCAGTGACAGGTTCACAGATACGCAGTATTTT. Encoded protein: CASSDRFTDTQYF.

The chain uses TRBV27 and TRBJ2-3; possibly TRBD1 for D (5 bases). Trimming cost V 5 bases and J 4 bases, with 22 bases left between them. This CDR3 has 17 residues. CDR1 is MNHEY, CDR2 SMNVEV, per germline (reference sequence). The DNA of the CDR3 is TGTGCCAGCAGTCCCCTGACCCAGGGCGATGTCGCAGATACGCAGTATTTT. Translating gives CASSPLTQGDVADTQYF.

This clone has a count of ten or more. The chain links TRBV11-2 to TRBJ1-1; D is undetermined. There are 13 residues in the CDR3. Trimming removed 5 bases at V and 0 bases at J, with 7 bases between. Germline assignment: CDR1 SGHAT and CDR2 FQNNGV. The CDR3 region is CASSGKMNTEAFF. As DNA, the CDR3 is TGTGCCAGCAGCGGCAAGATGAACACTGAAGCTTTCTTT.

A single count supports this clone. This sequence joins TRBV15 and TRBJ2-1, with 10 bases matching TRBD1. J was trimmed by 2 bases and V by 0 bases; bases with no gene match: 13. Germline assignment: CDR1 LNHNV and CDR2 YYDKDF (reference sequence). The CDR3 totals 20 residues. Here the CDR3 DNA reads TGTGCCACCAGCAGAGACGACTACATTGGGGGACAGGGGACCTACAATGAGCAGTTCTTC. Translating it yields CATSRDDYIGGQGTYNEQFF.

As to this clone: Different DNA sequences within this sample yield the same CDR3. V and J are TRBV5-5 and TRBJ1-2, with 7 positions matching TRBD1. Germline V CDR1 and CDR2: SGHKS, YYEKEE (reference sequence). The CDR3 consists of 15 residues. Trimming removed 0 bases from V and 1 base from J; junction bases left unmatched: 3. The CDR3 here is CASSLGDSVNYGYTF. DNA for the CDR3: TGTGCCAGCAGCTTGGGGGACAGCGTTAACTATGGCTACACCTTC. Supplemented by reference TRBV5-5 and TRBJ1-2, the full variable domain reads DAGVTQSPTHLIKTRGQQVTLRCSPISGHKSVSWYQQVLGQGPQFIFQYYEKEERGRGNFPDRFSARQFPNYSSELNVNALLLGDSALYLCASSLGDSVNYGYTFGSGTRLTVV.

The chain has TRBV21-1 and TRBJ2-1; the table assigns TRBD2, which was not confirmed against the DNA. TRBV21-1 has pseudogene status. This CDR3 comprises 17 residues. The DNA for the CDR3 is TGTGCCAGCAGCAAACCTACCACTAAGCGGGAGCGCAATGAGCAGTTCTTC. Translated: CASSKPTTKRERNEQFF.

This chain links TRBV2 with TRBJ2-1; 8 bases line up with TRBD2. The CDR3 is made up of 15 amino acids. The trim removed 3 bases at V and 6 bases at J, leaving 7 bases unmatched. Germline CDR1 SNHLY, CDR2 FYNNEI. The CDR3 is CASSEELAAVNEQFF. The CDR3 DNA reads TGTGCCAGCAGTGAGGAACTAGCGGCTGTCAATGAGCAGTTCTTC.

V and J are TRBV28 and TRBJ2-2; tentatively, D is TRBD2 (7 bases). The germline gives CDR1 MDHEN, CDR2 SYDVKM. The CDR3 is 17 residues long. Deletions cut 6 bases from V and 1 base from J, with 18 bases between. The CDR3 DNA sequence: TGTGCCAGCAGCCCAGGGGTCAGCGGGATGAACACCGGGGAGCTGTTTTTT. Translated, it gives CASSPGVSGMNTGELFF.

The CDR3 sequence: CASSNLGRGDFQPQHF. The CDR3 DNA sequence: TGCGCCAGCAGCAACCTGGGTCGGGGAGACTTCCAGCCCCAGCATTTT. V gene TRBV4-1 combines with J gene TRBJ1-5, with D unclear. The CDR3 extends over 16 amino acids. Germline CDR1 and CDR2: MGHRA and YSYEKL. V lost 5 bases and J 7 bases, leaving 21 bases between the germline ends.

The CDR3 DNA follows: TGTGCCAGCAGCGTAGTCGGGGAGTGGACTGAAGCTTTCTTT. Translating it yields CASSVVGEWTEAFF. The V gene is TRBV9, the J gene TRBJ1-1; the D is unclear. Germline CDR1 and CDR2: SGDLS and YYNGEE. CDR3 length: 14 residues. V lost 0 bases and J 5 bases, leaving 11 bases between the germline ends.

This sequence joins TRBV15 and TRBJ2-1; 14 nucleotides match TRBD2. V was clipped by 0 bases and J by 7 bases; unmatched bases: 8. This CDR3 has 18 amino acids. Germline V gene data show CDR1 as LNHNV and CDR2 as YYDKDF (reference sequence). In nucleotides, the CDR3 is TGTGCCACCAGCAGAGATCTGGGACTAGCGGGAGTAGGAAATGAGCAGTTCTTC. Translation: CATSRDLGLAGVGNEQFF.

The genes are TRBV7-2 and TRBJ1-1, with no clear D. Germline CDR1 SGHTA, CDR2 FQGNSA. The CDR3 covers 13 residues. V dropped 3 bases and J dropped 7 bases, with 12 bases sitting between them. The CDR3 DNA reads TGTGCCAGCAGCTTTCTGGTCGGTAGTGAAGCTTTCTTT. This translates into CASSFLVGSEAFF.

The CDR3 DNA is TGTGCCAGCAGTTTTTTGAAGGGGGCTCTGAACACTGAAGCTTTCTTT. Translation: CASSFLKGALNTEAFF. This chain joins TRBV28 and TRBJ1-1, with TRBD1 matching over 7 bases. The trim removed 3 bases at V and 0 bases at J, leaving 7 bases unmatched. CDR3 length: 16 amino acids. CDR1 is MDHEN, CDR2 SYDVKM, per germline.

J is TRBJ1-1 and V is TRBV6-5; D unresolved. This CDR3 has 13 amino acids. The ends were cut back, 0 bases at V and 4 bases at J, with 6 bases in the middle. CDR1 is MNHEY and CDR2 is SVGAGI in the germline V gene. CDR3: CASSYSRVTEAFF. In DNA, the CDR3 is TGTGCCAGCAGTTACTCGAGGGTCACTGAAGCTTTCTTT.

The table lists this clone with a count of one. This chain links TRBV7-9 with TRBJ2-2; TRBD2 might be the D (6 bases). Germline loops: CDR1 SEHNR, CDR2 FQNEAQ (reference sequence). Deletions cut 5 bases from V and 0 bases from J, with 13 bases between. This CDR3 has 16 amino acids. CDR3 residues: CASSVAGFSNTGELFF. CDR3 DNA sequence: TGTGCCAGCAGCGTGGCGGGATTTTCGAACACCGGGGAGCTGTTTTTT.

The rearrangement joins TRBV29-1 to TRBJ1-1, with 7 bases aligning to TRBD1. The V gene's germline CDR1 is SQVTM and CDR2 ANQGSEA. This CDR3 spans 12 amino acids. The ends lost 7 bases at V and 2 bases at J; junction bases unmatched: 4. The CDR3 region has the DNA TGCAGCGCCACAGGGGACAACACTGAAGCTTTCTTT. Protein product: CSATGDNTEAFF.